These 29 T cell receptor beta chains share one sample of origin, sequenced in a study of OX40 agonist ivuxolimab in advanced cancers. The library was prepared using the immunoSEQ multiplex PCR assay. This is the immuneACCESS table as TCRdb keeps it, with only in-frame sequences that have V and J called. A part of the clones is gone; compared with another copy, unresolved V genes explain less than half, and the rest is unexplained. The table for this sample lists fewer than 95,000 clones; about 90% of them were counted only once. The top ten hold about 0.89% of the sample. The sample was CD4+ or CD8+ T cells sorted from blood, taken in a trial of the OX40 agonist ivuxolimab. The receptors here all came from an adult with an advanced solid tumor such as melanoma, head and neck, liver or kidney cancer.

The chain joins TRBV7-3 to TRBJ2-1; D gene unclear. This CDR3 has 14 amino acids. V lost 5 bases and J 7 bases, leaving 15 bases between the germline ends. Germline V lookup: CDR1 SGHTA, CDR2 FQGTGA. CDR3 bases: TGTGCCAGCAGCCCTCATCCCACAGCAAATGAGCAGTTCTTC. Protein product: CASSPHPTANEQFF.

This rearrangement joins TRBV11-3 to TRBJ2-2; the D gene is possibly TRBD1 (5 bases). Germline CDR1 is SGHNT and CDR2 is YENEEA. Trimming cost V 4 bases and J 7 bases, with 19 bases left between them. The CDR3 covers 16 residues. The CDR3 DNA sequence: TGTGCCAGCAGCTCCTCCCAACAGACAGTAAGCGGGGAGCTGTTTTTT. Its translation: CASSSSQQTVSGELFF.

This clone was detected a few times. CDR3 in DNA: TGTGCCAGCAGTTACAGGGGACGAGGACTAGCGGGTCGGATCACAGATACGCAGTATTTT. Its translation: CASSYRGRGLAGRITDTQYF. V and J are TRBV27 and TRBJ2-3; 11 nucleotides match TRBD2. The CDR3 is made up of 20 amino acids. In germline, CDR1 is MNHEY, CDR2 SMNVEV (reference sequence). V lost 4 bases to trimming and J lost 2 bases; unmatched junction nucleotides: 17.

The gene calls are TRBV7-9 and TRBJ2-6; TRBD1 matches 7 bases. The CDR3 is 18 residues long. J was trimmed by 0 bases and V by 6 bases; bases with no gene match: 11. The germline gives CDR1 SEHNR, CDR2 FQNEAQ (reference sequence). DNA for the CDR3: TGTGCCAGCAGTTACAAAAGGGGGCTGCACTCTGGGGCCAACGTCCTGACTTTC. The encoded protein is CASSYKRGLHSGANVLTF.

This chain joins TRBV9 and TRBJ2-1; D may be TRBD1 or TRBD2 (5 bases each). The CDR3 runs to 15 residues. Trimming cost V 0 bases and J 4 bases, with 11 bases left between them. Germline lookup yields CDR1 SGDLS and CDR2 YYNGEE. CDR3 DNA: TGTGCCAGCAGCGTAGAATTTGGGGGTTACAATGAGCAGTTCTTC. Amino acid sequence: CASSVEFGGYNEQFF.

The rearrangement uses TRBV6-5 and TRBJ1-5; D is possibly TRBD1 (6 bases). CDR3 size: 12 residues. CDR1 and CDR2 (germline): MNHEY, SVGAGI. Trimming took 8 bases from V and 3 from J, leaving 8 bases between them. The CDR3 DNA follows: TGTGCCAGCCGGGACACCAATCAGCCCCAGCATTTT. Its protein is CASRDTNQPQHF.

V is TRBV30 and J is TRBJ2-1; D assignment may be TRBD1 or TRBD2 (6 bases each). Trimming took off 2 bases at V and 4 bases at J, with 12 bases between the two ends. The CDR3 has 14 residues. Germline CDR1 is GTSNPN and CDR2 is SVGIG (reference sequence). The CDR3 sequence: CAWSRGERYNEQFF. The CDR3 DNA follows: TGTGCCTGGAGTAGGGGGGAGCGGTACAATGAGCAGTTCTTC.

V usage is TRBV9 and J usage is TRBJ2-7; TRBD1 might be the D (6 bases). From germline, CDR1 is SGDLS and CDR2 YYNGEE. The V end was cut by 4 bases, the J end by 3 bases, with 11 bases between. The CDR3 is made up of 13 amino acids. The CDR3 loop reads CASSSDSLYEQYF. The CDR3, as DNA: TGTGCCAGCAGCTCGGACAGTCTCTACGAGCAGTACTTC.

The chain recombines TRBV5-8 with TRBJ2-3; 13 bases are a match to TRBD2. Trimming cost V 2 bases and J 4 bases; bases outside gene matches: 4. Germline CDR1 reads SGHTS; CDR2 reads YDEGEE. The CDR3 extends over 16 amino acids. The CDR3: CASSFPGLAGADTQYF. CDR3 DNA sequence: TGTGCCAGCAGCTTCCCTGGACTAGCGGGAGCAGATACGCAGTATTTT.

The chain links TRBV4-1 to TRBJ1-4; D is ambiguous. The CDR3 is 15 residues long. The germline V gene encodes CDR1 MGHRA and CDR2 YSYEKL. The ends were cut back, 6 bases at V and 8 bases at J, with 19 bases in the middle. In DNA form, the CDR3 reads TGCGCCAGCAGTCCCCTTCCCGGGCCCAGAGAAAAACTGTTTTTT. This codes for CASSPLPGPREKLFF.

The chain joins TRBV7-8 to TRBJ1-2, with D tentatively TRBD1 (5 bases). The CDR3 is made up of 13 amino acids. V dropped 7 bases and J dropped 6 bases, with 15 bases sitting between them. Germline V gives CDR1 SGHVS, CDR2 FQNEAQ. CDR3 protein: CASTPDQGNGYTF. CDR3 nucleotide sequence: TGTGCCAGCACCCCCGATCAGGGTAATGGCTACACCTTC.

The V gene is TRBV27, the J gene TRBJ2-4; 11 nucleotides agree with TRBD2. V lost 6 bases to trimming and J lost 8 bases; unmatched junction nucleotides: 6. The V gene's germline CDR1 is MNHEY and CDR2 SMNVEV (reference sequence). There are 14 residues in the CDR3. As DNA, the CDR3 is TGTGCCAGCAGGTTAGCGGGAGGGGTGGACATTCAGTACTTC. Translated: CASRLAGGVDIQYF.

This rearrangement joins TRBV5-1 to TRBJ1-1, with 7 positions matching TRBD1. The CDR3 contains 13 residues. The trim removed 4 bases at V and 3 bases at J, leaving 3 bases unmatched. Germline V gene lookup returns CDR1 SGHRS and CDR2 YFSETQ. This CDR3 is CASSRQGDTEAFF. In DNA, the CDR3 is TGCGCCAGCAGCCGCCAGGGGGACACTGAAGCTTTCTTT.

The count of this clone is one. V and J are TRBV29-1 and TRBJ2-5; perhaps D is TRBD1 or TRBD2 (5 bases each). The V gene lost 3 bases and the J gene lost 2 bases, with 7 bases spanning the gap. Germline CDR1 and CDR2: SQVTM and ANQGSEA. The CDR3 consists of 12 residues. The CDR3 DNA reads TGCAGCGTTGACAGGGAGCAAGAGACCCAGTACTTC. Translating gives CSVDREQETQYF. Based on the CDR3 plus reference TRBV29-1 and TRBJ2-5, the full variable domain is SAVISQKPSRDICQRGTSLTIQCQVDSQVTMMFWYRQQPGQSLTLIATANQGSEATYESGFVIDKFPISRPNLTFSTLTVSNMSPEDSSIYLCSVDREQETQYFGPGTRLLVL.

The CDR3 loop reads CASSIPHDRGPIVQYF. The DNA for the CDR3 is TGTGCCAGTAGTATCCCCCATGACAGGGGCCCTATCGTGCAGTACTTC. J is TRBJ2-5 and V is TRBV19; 8 positions match TRBD1. This CDR3 has 16 residues. The junction had 17 bases not matched to a gene; V was cut back by 3 bases and J by 11 bases. From germline, CDR1 is LNHDA and CDR2 SQIVND (reference sequence).

This chain uses TRBV18 with TRBJ2-1, with 8 bases that match TRBD2. There are 16 residues in the CDR3. Unmatched junction bases numbered 7, after V lost 1 base and J lost 5 bases. The germline CDR1 and CDR2 sequences are KGHSH and LQKENI. DNA of the CDR3: TGTGCCAGCTCACCACTCATGATAGCGGGGAACAATGAGCAGTTCTTC. This gives the protein CASSPLMIAGNNEQFF.

This rearrangement joins TRBV25-1 to TRBJ1-4; TRBD1 is a possible D gene (6 bases). Germline loops: CDR1 MGHDK, CDR2 SYGVNS. The CDR3 spans 15 residues. Trimming took off 5 bases at V and 6 bases at J, with 16 bases between the two ends. CDR3 in DNA: TGTGCCAGCAGTCACCCCAGGGGAGGAGATGAAAAACTGTTTTTT. Translating it yields CASSHPRGGDEKLFF.

V and J are TRBV5-1 and TRBJ1-5; the D is unclear. The CDR3 runs to 17 residues. Per germline, CDR1 SGHRS and CDR2 YFSETQ. V lost 0 bases and J lost 0, with 13 bases in between. DNA of the CDR3: TGCGCCAGCAGCTTGGGTGCTGGGGATTATAGCAATCAGCCCCAGCATTTT. It yields the protein CASSLGAGDYSNQPQHF.

The rearrangement joins TRBV10-3 to TRBJ1-3; possibly TRBD1 for D (6 bases). Germline CDR1 is ENHRY and CDR2 is SYGVKD. V lost 3 bases and J 0 bases, leaving 12 bases between the germline ends. CDR3 length: 16 residues. The CDR3: CAISDSGQSSGNTIYF. The DNA of the CDR3 is TGTGCCATCAGTGACTCAGGACAGAGCTCTGGAAACACCATATATTTT.

The rearrangement uses TRBV7-2 and TRBJ2-7; D perhaps matches TRBD2 (6 bases). The germline gives CDR1 SGHTA, CDR2 FQGNSA. Between the trimmed V and J ends, which lost 1 base and 7 bases, there was a span of 11 bases. CDR3 size: 13 residues. The CDR3 region is CASSLDFGGEQYF. For the CDR3, the DNA is TGTGCCAGCAGCTTAGATTTTGGAGGGGAGCAGTACTTC. The full variable domain, rest sourced from reference TRBV7-2 and TRBJ2-7, is GAGVSQSPSNKVTEKGKDVELRCDPISGHTALYWYRQSLGQGLEFLIYFQGNSAPDKSGLPSDRFSAERTGGSVSTLTIQRTQQEDSAVYLCASSLDFGGEQYFGPGTRLTVT.

The chain recombines TRBV27 with TRBJ1-2; TRBD1 aligns across 7 bases. With 4 bases clipped from V and 3 bases from J, the junction kept 5 bases outside the gene matches. CDR1 MNHEY and CDR2 SMNVEV come from the germline V gene (reference sequence). The CDR3 contains 14 residues. Written as DNA, the CDR3 is TGTGCCAGCAGTTGGTCCGGGACAGACTATGGCTACACCTTC. Translating gives CASSWSGTDYGYTF.

CDR3 nucleotides: TGTGCCAGCAGCTTAGAGATTCTTCAGCCCCAGCATTTT. It specifies CASSLEILQPQHF. The chain recombines TRBV7-2 with TRBJ1-5; D is unclear. V lost 1 base and J lost 6, with 7 bases in between. The CDR3 length is 13 residues. Germline V lookup: CDR1 SGHTA, CDR2 FQGNSA.

The chain has TRBV9 and TRBJ2-7; 7 bases agree with TRBD2. Trimming cost V 4 bases and J 4 bases; bases outside gene matches: 11. Germline V gene data show CDR1 as SGDLS and CDR2 as YYNGEE. CDR3 length equals 15 residues. The CDR3 protein is CASSYGEGAPYEQYF. The CDR3 DNA is TGTGCCAGCAGCTACGGGGAGGGAGCCCCTTACGAGCAGTACTTC.

The chain joins TRBV7-2 to TRBJ2-5, with D maybe TRBD1 (5 bases). The DNA end is a closer match to TRBJ2-7, so the J assignment may be wrong. CDR3 length: 16 amino acids. Germline V gene data show CDR1 as SGHTA and CDR2 as FQGNSA. This CDR3 is CASSFWTRTRAYEQYF. In nucleotides, the CDR3 is TGTGCCAGCAGCTTTTGGACCCGGACCAGGGCCTACGAGCAGTACTTC.

This chain links TRBV6-1 with TRBJ2-3, with TRBD2 identical over 9 bases. The CDR3 has 14 residues. The ends lost 4 bases at V and 5 bases at J; junction bases unmatched: 4. Germline V CDR1 and CDR2: MNHNS, SASEGT. CDR3 sequence: CASSGRLAVDTQYF. CDR3 coding DNA: TGTGCCAGCAGTGGCCGACTAGCGGTAGATACGCAGTATTTT.

The J gene is TRBJ2-1, the V gene TRBV11-2; 15 nucleotides match TRBD2. With 6 bases clipped from V and 3 bases from J, the junction kept 6 bases outside the gene matches. Germline lookup yields CDR1 SGHAT and CDR2 FQNNGV. This CDR3 contains 17 residues. The CDR3, as DNA: TGTGCCAGCAGTTCGGGACTAGCGGGAGGTGTCTACAATGAGCAGTTCTTC. This translates into CASSSGLAGGVYNEQFF.

The chain recombines TRBV7-2 with TRBJ2-7; 9 nucleotides line up with TRBD2. The CDR3 is 14 amino acids. Germline values: CDR1 SGHTA, CDR2 FQGNSA. Losses at the gene ends were 3 bases for V and 6 bases for J; bases not matched to a gene: 6. As DNA, the CDR3 is TGTGCCAGCAGCTTTTTGCGGGAGGGCCGCGAGCAGTACTTC. Translation: CASSFLREGREQYF. The full variable domain, with the rest looked up from reference TRBV7-2 and TRBJ2-7, is GAGVSQSPSNKVTEKGKDVELRCDPISGHTALYWYRQSLGQGLEFLIYFQGNSAPDKSGLPSDRFSAERTGGSVSTLTIQRTQQEDSAVYLCASSFLREGREQYFGPGTRLTVT.

This chain joins TRBV11-3 and TRBJ2-2, with a possible D match to TRBD1 (5 bases). Trimming left V 1 base short and J 3 bases short, with 18 bases between. Germline values: CDR1 SGHNT, CDR2 YENEEA. The CDR3 loop spans 18 amino acids. The CDR3 DNA follows: TGTGCCAGCAGCTTAGGGATCAGGGCCCCGAGATACACCGGGGAGCTGTTTTTT. Amino acids: CASSLGIRAPRYTGELFF.

The CDR3 loop is CASSEDSWGGQGLSGYTF. The CDR3 DNA reads as TGTGCCAGCAGTGAAGACAGTTGGGGGGGACAGGGGCTTAGTGGCTACACCTTC. The chain links TRBV2 to TRBJ1-2; 10 bases map to TRBD1. Germline loops: CDR1 SNHLY, CDR2 FYNNEI. V lost 1 base and J lost 7; bases outside the gene matches: 15. CDR3 length equals 18 residues.